The 28 T cell receptor beta chains presented below share a single source sample, sequenced in a study of blood T cell repertoires in COVID-19. TCRdb keeps only in-frame clones here, not all; method: immunoSEQ multiplex PCR. Among around 250,000 clones, about 85% were seen once, and the ten largest hold approximately 1.8%. The sample taken for sequencing was peripheral blood. All receptors derive from a man aged 25-40 years who had recovered from COVID-19.

The chain employs TRBV28 and TRBJ2-3; a weak D match, TRBD2 (7 bases). V lost 6 bases and J lost 5, with 15 bases in between. The V gene's germline CDR1 is MDHEN and CDR2 SYDVKM. CDR3 length: 14 amino acids. CDR3 bases: TGTGCCAGCAGGGTGGGGGGGCCTGAAGATACGCAGTATTTT. Translating it yields CASRVGGPEDTQYF.

This chain joins TRBV6-5 and TRBJ2-5; 12 nucleotides agree with TRBD2. The CDR3 has 15 amino acids. Germline CDR1 is MNHEY and CDR2 is SVGAGI. V was clipped by 5 bases and J by 4 bases; unmatched bases: 5. As DNA, the CDR3 is TGTGCCAGCAGTCTAGCGGGGGGGCAGGGAGAGACCCAGTACTTC. Its protein is CASSLAGGQGETQYF.

The CDR3 reads CASRLTVYTEAFF. CDR3 coding DNA: TGTGCCAGCAGACTGACAGTTTATACTGAAGCTTTCTTT. The J gene is TRBJ1-1, the V gene TRBV3-1 (or the pseudogene TRBV3-2), with D possibly being TRBD1 (5 bases). Trimming pared 6 bases from V and 5 bases from J, leaving 13 bases between. The CDR3 contains 13 residues. The V gene's germline CDR1 is LGHDT and CDR2 YNNKEL (reference sequence).

V usage is TRBV11-2 and J usage is TRBJ2-2, with D unresolved. Germline CDR1 is SGHAT and CDR2 is FQNNGV. The CDR3 contains 15 residues. The ends were cut back, 0 bases at V and 2 bases at J, with 7 bases in the middle. CDR3 sequence reads: CASSLDGDNTGELFF. The CDR3 coding sequence is TGTGCCAGCAGCTTAGACGGAGATAACACCGGGGAGCTGTTTTTT.

This clone has just a few counts. The rearrangement links TRBV7-3 to TRBJ1-1; 9 positions match TRBD1. Unmatched junction bases numbered 5, after V lost 5 bases and J lost 10 bases. Germline-derived CDR1 and CDR2 are SGHTA and FQGTGA. This CDR3 contains 12 residues. This CDR3 reads CASSLGQGRAFF. The CDR3 DNA follows: TGTGCCAGCAGCCTGGGACAGGGACGAGCTTTCTTT.

V is TRBV6-5 and J is TRBJ2-1; 7 bases are shared with TRBD1. With 5 bases clipped from V and 10 bases from J, the junction kept 5 bases outside the gene matches. CDR3 size: 12 residues. Germline CDR1 MNHEY, CDR2 SVGAGI. The CDR3 sequence: CASSTDRDEQFF. As DNA, the CDR3 is TGTGCCAGCAGTACAGACAGGGACGAGCAGTTCTTC.

The chain employs TRBV7-9 and TRBJ2-3; 10 nucleotides agree with TRBD2. Germline loops: CDR1 SEHNR, CDR2 FQNEAQ (reference sequence). J lost 2 bases, V lost 5 bases, and 10 bases had no gene match. The CDR3 spans 17 residues. The CDR3 nucleotides are TGTGCCAGCAGCAGCTCAGAGCGGGGGGGCCTCACAGATACGCAGTATTTT. It codes for CASSSSERGGLTDTQYF.

CDR3 region: CASSHPGGPPYNEQFF. As DNA, the CDR3 is TGTGCCAGCAGTCACCCCGGCGGCCCCCCCTACAATGAGCAGTTCTTC. The chain has TRBV2 and TRBJ2-1; D gene uncertain. Germline values: CDR1 SNHLY, CDR2 FYNNEI. CDR3 size: 16 residues. The V gene lost 5 bases and the J gene lost 2 bases, with 16 bases spanning the gap.

The chain is built from TRBV27 and TRBJ2-1, with TRBD2 as a possible D gene (6 bases). V lost 2 bases and J 7 bases, leaving 15 bases between the germline ends. The CDR3 contains 15 residues. Germline V gene lookup returns CDR1 MNHEY and CDR2 SMNVEV (reference sequence). CDR3 in DNA: TGTGCCAGCAGTTTAGCGGGGTTCGGCTCAAATGAGCAGTTCTTC. Translated: CASSLAGFGSNEQFF.

The chain recombines TRBV7-8 with TRBJ1-1; TRBD1 is a possible D gene (6 bases). V was clipped by 5 bases and J by 0 bases, with 13 bases between them. Germline lookup yields CDR1 SGHVS and CDR2 FQNEAQ. This CDR3 is 15 amino acids long. The DNA of the CDR3 is TGTGCCAGCAGCGCACTCACAGGGCTGAACACTGAAGCTTTCTTT. This encodes CASSALTGLNTEAFF.

The chain combines TRBV28 with TRBJ1-2; D not resolved. The CDR3 length is 13 residues. The ends were cut back, 9 bases at V and 0 bases at J, with 11 bases in the middle. Looked up from germline, CDR1 is MDHEN and CDR2 is SYDVKM. Written as DNA, the CDR3 is TGTGCCAGTGCCGGGGTCGCTAACTATGGCTACACCTTC. This encodes CASAGVANYGYTF.

V gene TRBV7-6 combines with J gene TRBJ2-3; D might be TRBD2 (6 bases). The CDR3 extends over 14 amino acids. The germline gives CDR1 SGHVS, CDR2 FNYEAQ. The V end lost 4 bases, the J end lost 8 bases, and 16 bases lay between the germline ends. CDR3 in DNA: TGTGCCAGCAGCTCCGGCCGTAGGGAGGTTACGCAGTATTTT. Translated, it gives CASSSGRREVTQYF.

The chain couples TRBV12-3 or TRBV12-4 to TRBJ1-2; D not resolved. The CDR3 spans 13 residues. Trimming left V 4 bases short and J 8 bases short, with 14 bases between. CDR3 loop: CASSSSPTLGYTF. CDR3 DNA: TGTGCCAGCAGTTCCTCCCCGACATTAGGCTACACCTTC.

The J gene is TRBJ1-1, the V gene TRBV19; TRBD1 is a possible D gene (6 bases). This CDR3 is 14 amino acids long. The germline V and J ends were trimmed by 9 bases and 4 bases, with 18 bases remaining between them. CDR1 LNHDA and CDR2 SQIVND come from the germline V gene (reference sequence). In nucleotides, the CDR3 is TGTGCCAGCTCCGGGGGGGGGCTAGGCACTGAAGCTTTCTTT. This translates into CASSGGGLGTEAFF.

This clone was counted a few times. V is TRBV19 and J is TRBJ2-1; TRBD2 matches at 11 bases. In germline, CDR1 is LNHDA, CDR2 SQIVND (reference sequence). Germline trimming cut 4 bases from V and 6 bases from J; bases unmatched to any gene: 8. CDR3 length equals 16 residues. In DNA, the CDR3 is TGTGCCAGTAGTAAATATTCCGGGACTAGCGGCAATGAGCAGTTCTTC. It encodes CASSKYSGTSGNEQFF.

The rearrangement links TRBV7-2 to TRBJ2-3; 10 bases match TRBD2. The CDR3 runs to 15 residues. With V trimmed by 5 bases and J by 1 base, 3 bases remained unmatched. Germline V gene sequence: CDR1 SGHTA, CDR2 FQGNSA. CDR3: CASSTGLAGTDTQYF. In nucleotides, the CDR3 is TGTGCCAGCAGCACCGGACTAGCGGGCACAGATACGCAGTATTTT.

This chain joins TRBV19 and TRBJ1-1; D remains ambiguous. The V end lost 0 bases, the J end lost 0 bases, and 20 bases lay between the germline ends. The V gene's germline CDR1 is LNHDA and CDR2 SQIVND (reference sequence). CDR3 length: 19 amino acids. The chain's CDR3 is CASSIDLWELMGMNTEAFF. Here the CDR3 DNA reads TGTGCCAGTAGTATAGATCTTTGGGAGCTCATGGGGATGAACACTGAAGCTTTCTTT.

This rearrangement joins TRBV19 to TRBJ2-3; 8 bases agree with TRBD1. The length of the CDR3 is 19 residues. CDR1 and CDR2 from the germline V gene are LNHDA and SQIVND (reference sequence). V was clipped by 8 bases and J by 2 bases; unmatched bases: 21. CDR3: CASELGNFRGPNSTDTQYF. CDR3 in DNA: TGTGCCAGTGAATTGGGGAACTTCAGGGGGCCGAACTCCACAGATACGCAGTATTTT.

The CDR3 nucleotides read TGTGCCAGTAGTATAGATCTATTAGGGGACAGGGGCCTTGGGAGCAATCAGCCCCAGCATTTT. It codes for CASSIDLLGDRGLGSNQPQHF. This chain connects TRBV19 to TRBJ1-5; 10 bases agree with TRBD1. The CDR3 sequence is 21 residues long. CDR1 is LNHDA and CDR2 is SQIVND in the germline V gene (reference sequence). Trimming removed 0 bases from V and 1 base from J; junction bases left unmatched: 15.

The CDR3 loop is CASSGLAGGSYNEQFF. DNA for the CDR3: TGTGCCAGCTCCGGACTAGCGGGGGGATCCTACAATGAGCAGTTCTTC. This sequence joins TRBV18 and TRBJ2-1; 14 nucleotides match TRBD2. CDR1 KGHSH and CDR2 LQKENI come from the germline V gene. The V segment lost 6 bases and the J segment 1 base; nucleotides outside the gene matches: 2. The length of the CDR3 is 16 residues.

This chain uses TRBV12-3 or TRBV12-4 with TRBJ1-2; a possible D gene is TRBD1 (5 bases). The CDR3 is made up of 12 amino acids. V shed 6 bases and J shed 8 bases, with 13 bases lying between them. DNA for the CDR3: TGTGCCAGCAGAGACAGTTACCGGGGCTACACCTTC. Encoded protein: CASRDSYRGYTF.

The chain joins TRBV7-6 to TRBJ1-2, with D unclear. The CDR3 runs to 13 residues. The ends were cut back, 0 bases at V and 6 bases at J, with 8 bases in the middle. From germline, CDR1 is SGHVS and CDR2 FNYEAQ. CDR3 nucleotides: TGTGCCAGCAGCTTAGCCCCCTTAGATGGCTACACCTTC. Protein sequence: CASSLAPLDGYTF. Full variable domain (remainder filled in from reference TRBV7-6 and TRBJ1-2): GAGVSQSPRYKVTKRGQDVALRCDPISGHVSLYWYRQALGQGPEFLTYFNYEAQQDKSGLPNDRFSAERPEGSISTLTIQRTEQRDSAMYRCASSLAPLDGYTFGSGTRLTVV.

V is TRBV5-1 and J is TRBJ2-5; a possible D gene is TRBD2 (7 bases). V lost 3 bases and J 5 bases, leaving 11 bases between the germline ends. Looked up from germline, CDR1 is SGHRS and CDR2 is YFSETQ. The CDR3 totals 13 residues. CDR3: CASSWGGLETQYF. The CDR3 DNA sequence: TGCGCCAGCAGCTGGGGGGGCCTGGAGACCCAGTACTTC.

The rearrangement joins TRBV7-9 to TRBJ1-1, with 10 bases fitting TRBD1. CDR3 length: 15 residues. Germline V gene sequence: CDR1 SEHNR, CDR2 FQNEAQ (reference sequence). V dropped 3 bases and J dropped 1; count of bases not matched to a gene: 2. This CDR3 reads CASSFWTGGNTEAFF. CDR3 sequence (DNA): TGTGCCAGCAGCTTCTGGACAGGGGGGAACACTGAAGCTTTCTTT.

The chain joins TRBV5-5 to TRBJ2-7, with D perhaps matching TRBD2 (5 bases). This CDR3 contains 15 residues. Germline loops: CDR1 SGHKS, CDR2 YYEKEE (reference sequence). With 0 bases removed from V and 2 bases from J, the gap between germline ends came to 12 bases. CDR3 region: CASSLDAGLAYEQYF. CDR3 nucleotides: TGTGCCAGCAGCTTGGATGCCGGACTGGCCTACGAGCAGTACTTC.

This clone has only one observation. This chain joins TRBV12-3 or TRBV12-4 and TRBJ2-1; D ambiguous. V shed 10 bases and J shed 0 bases, with 10 bases lying between them. The CDR3 spans 13 residues. CDR3 residues: CATLPSSYNEQFF. The DNA for the CDR3 is TGTGCCACCCTACCGTCCTCCTACAATGAGCAGTTCTTC.

CDR3 sequence reads: CAIERANTGELFF. Here the CDR3 DNA reads TGTGCCATCGAGCGGGCAAACACCGGGGAGCTGTTTTTT. The V and J genes are TRBV10-3 and TRBJ2-2; TRBD2 might be the D (6 bases). V dropped 8 bases and J dropped 2 bases, with 9 bases sitting between them. Germline V gives CDR1 ENHRY, CDR2 SYGVKD. The CDR3 extends over 13 amino acids.

This chain connects TRBV7-9 to TRBJ2-1; D is possibly TRBD2 (7 bases). The CDR3 has 12 residues. Trimming took 3 bases from V and 13 from J, leaving 13 bases between them. CDR1 is SEHNR, CDR2 FQNEAQ, per germline (reference sequence). This CDR3 is CASSFGAGAQFF. Written as DNA, the CDR3 is TGTGCCAGCAGCTTTGGGGCGGGGGCCCAGTTCTTC.